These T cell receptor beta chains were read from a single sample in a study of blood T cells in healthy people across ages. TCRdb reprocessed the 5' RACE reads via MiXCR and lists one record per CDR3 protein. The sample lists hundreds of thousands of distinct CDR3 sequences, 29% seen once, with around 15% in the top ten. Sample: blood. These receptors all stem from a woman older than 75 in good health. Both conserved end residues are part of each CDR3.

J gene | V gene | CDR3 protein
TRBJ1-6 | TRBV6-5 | CASSPFRGYASPLHF
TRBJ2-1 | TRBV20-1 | CSARKGGVNEQFF
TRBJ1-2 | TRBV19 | CASSITTTNYGYTF
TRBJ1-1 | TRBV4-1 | CASSPAGGTGGNEAFF
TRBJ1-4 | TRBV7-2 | CASSTQTGVANEKLFF
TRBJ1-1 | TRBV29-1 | CSVRLNTEAFF
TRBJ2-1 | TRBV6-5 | CASSTGPGGDEQFF
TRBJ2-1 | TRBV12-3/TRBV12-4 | CASSLWRGGLTNYNEQFF
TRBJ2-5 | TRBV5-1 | CASSSGDQYQETQYF
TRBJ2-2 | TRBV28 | CASSLGLELFF
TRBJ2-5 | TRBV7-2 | CASSTNRGQETQYF
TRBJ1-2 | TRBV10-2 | CASTDRTGSGYTF
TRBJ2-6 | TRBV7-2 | CASSLGADLWGANVLTF
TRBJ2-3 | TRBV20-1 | CSAGGLFSSRPTDTQYF
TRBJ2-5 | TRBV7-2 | CASSLKIQEAQYF
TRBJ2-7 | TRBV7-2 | CASSRGFSYNEQYF
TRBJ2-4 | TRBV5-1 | CASSSEPGAKNIQYF
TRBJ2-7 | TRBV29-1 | CSVGERGFYEQYF
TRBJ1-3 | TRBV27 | CASSLIGGNTIYF
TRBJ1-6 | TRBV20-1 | CSARDLWDSYNSPLHF
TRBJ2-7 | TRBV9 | CASSVQGGTYEQYF
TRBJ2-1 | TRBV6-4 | CASSEGDRLNEQFF
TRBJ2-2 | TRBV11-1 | CASRSGRATGELFF
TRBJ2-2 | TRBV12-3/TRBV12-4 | CASSNRQGANTGELFF
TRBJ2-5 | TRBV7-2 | CASSLDFSLTYNEQYF
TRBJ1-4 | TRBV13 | CASSNRDIDEKLFF
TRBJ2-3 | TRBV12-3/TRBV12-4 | CASSPYQTDTQYF
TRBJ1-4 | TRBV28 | CASSKTTGVGEKLFF
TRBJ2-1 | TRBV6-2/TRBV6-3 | CASLGSGGYNNEQFF